These 2 T cell receptor beta chains were all obtained from the same sample, sequenced in a study of T-cell reconstitution after alpha-beta-depleted transplantation in children. The TCRbeta library incorporated unique molecular identifiers. TCRdb re-derived calls from the PCR reads in MiXCR, one entry per CDR3 protein. The sample records 60,000 to 85,000 distinct CDR3 sequences, 15% to 20% being singletons. The starting material was PBMCs, mostly from graft donor cells, obtained 360 days after TCRalphabeta/CD19-depleted stem cell transplant. The receptors originated from a male patient aged 2-15 years who had a stem cell transplant for acute lymphoblastic leukemia, so the T cells may come from the graft donor.

J is TRBJ2-7 and V is TRBV5-1; D might be TRBD1 (7 bases). In germline, CDR1 is SGHRS, CDR2 YFSETQ. CDR3 length: 18 amino acids. The V end was cut by 2 bases, the J end by 2 bases, with 23 bases between. The CDR3 loop is CASSFMHTPGGSTYEQYF. The CDR3 bases are TGCGCCAGCAGCTTTATGCATACTCCAGGGGGGAGTACCTACGAGCAGTACTTC.

This rearrangement joins TRBV6-5 to TRBJ2-1; 9 positions match TRBD2. This CDR3 contains 16 residues. Germline CDR1 and CDR2: MNHEY and SVGAGI. With 5 bases clipped from V and 8 bases from J, the junction kept 13 bases outside the gene matches. The CDR3 nucleotides read TGTGCCAGCAGTAACTATTTAGCGGGAGCTATTTATGAGCAGTTCTTC. Translated, it gives CASSNYLAGAIYEQFF.